This T cell receptor beta chain was recovered during a study of blood T cell repertoires in COVID-19. Across the whole study: Some COVID-19 samples were acute and others convalescent; all came from the United States, Italy and Spain. Nucleic acid was either cDNA or gDNA, and it came from T cells, B-cell-depleted T cells, or PBMCs.

Per the original methods: Amplification with reference gene primers provided the estimates of nucleated cell counts. Only in-frame clones appear in the TCRdb table, and some are missing; sequencing was by immunoSEQ multiplex PCR. From that table come the V and J calls and clone size; the DNA was used to work out D and trimming. This sample has tens of thousands of clones, with roughly 80% found just once. CDR1 SGHAT and CDR2 FQNNGV come from the germline V gene. This CDR3 comprises 12 residues. Between the trimmed V and J ends, which lost 5 bases and 4 bases, there was a span of 6 bases. This receptor was obtained from a human donor in a cohort sampled during active COVID-19. The rearrangement joins TRBV11-2 to TRBJ1-3, with D possibly TRBD1 on 5 matching bases. Specimen: peripheral blood. CDR3 amino acids: CASSRQGNTIYF. DNA for the CDR3: TGTGCCAGCAGCCGACAGGGAAACACCATATATTTT.